Below, 31 T cell receptor beta chains from the same sample are listed, as sequenced in a study of blood T cell repertoires in COVID-19. Produced via immunoSEQ multiplex PCR; TCRdb's table is partial and in-frame only. The data show fewer than 250,000 clones, about 86% seen once. Sequenced input: peripheral blood. The origin of the receptors is a woman in her 50s with acute or convalescent COVID-19.

The chain is built from TRBV29-1 and TRBJ2-1; 9 nucleotides align to TRBD2. This CDR3 has 13 amino acids. Trimming removed 1 base from V and 6 bases from J; junction bases left unmatched: 1. Germline values: CDR1 SQVTM, CDR2 ANQGSEA. CDR3: CSVEGTSVNEQFF. The CDR3 nucleotides read TGCAGCGTTGAAGGGACTAGCGTCAATGAGCAGTTCTTC.

A note on this clone: The sample contains more than one DNA sequence encoding this CDR3. For the CDR3, the DNA is TGTGCCAGCAGTTTAGGAGGGAAAGAGACCCAGTACTTC. This gives the protein CASSLGGKETQYF. The chain uses TRBV12-3 or TRBV12-4 and TRBJ2-5; a possible D gene is TRBD2 (5 bases). The CDR3 loop spans 13 amino acids. Trimming took 1 base from V and 3 from J, leaving 6 bases between them.

V and J are TRBV24-1 and TRBJ2-5, with 9 bases matching TRBD2. Per the germline V gene, CDR1 is KGHDR and CDR2 is SFDVKD. The CDR3 consists of 14 residues. The V segment lost 7 bases and the J segment 3 bases; nucleotides outside the gene matches: 5. CDR3 nucleotides: TGTGCCACCAGCGAGACTAGCGGAAAAGAGACCCAGTACTTC. Translated, it gives CATSETSGKETQYF.

The V gene is TRBV5-5, the J gene TRBJ2-3; 8 bases fit TRBD2. Germline trimming cut 2 bases from V and 4 bases from J; bases unmatched to any gene: 3. CDR3 length: 14 amino acids. Germline V lookup: CDR1 SGHKS, CDR2 YYEKEE (reference sequence). The CDR3 reads CASSFGGRSDTQYF. The CDR3 region has the DNA TGTGCCAGCAGCTTCGGCGGGAGGTCAGATACGCAGTATTTT.

The chain links TRBV13 to TRBJ1-1, with 9 bases that match TRBD1. CDR1 and CDR2 from the germline V gene are PRHDT and FYEKMQ (reference sequence). V gave up 4 bases and J gave up 1 base; unmatched junction bases: 4. The CDR3 spans 15 residues. As DNA, the CDR3 is TGTGCCAGCAGCTCACCGGGACAGGGGAACACTGAAGCTTTCTTT. It yields the protein CASSSPGQGNTEAFF.

The chain recombines TRBV3-1 (or the pseudogene TRBV3-2) with TRBJ1-2, with TRBD1 as a possible D gene (5 bases). Trimming left V 7 bases short and J 4 bases short, with 19 bases between. CDR3 size: 15 residues. CDR1 is LGHDT, CDR2 YNNKEL, per germline (reference sequence). In DNA, the CDR3 is TGTGCCAGCACCCAGGGAGGGTTGGGTTCCTATGGCTACACCTTC. Residues: CASTQGGLGSYGYTF.

This sequence joins TRBV4-2 and TRBJ2-3, with 14 bases lining up with TRBD2. Germline V lookup: CDR1 LGHNA, CDR2 YNFKEQ. The J segment lost 1 base and the V segment lost 0 bases, leaving 9 bases of the junction unmatched. This CDR3 is built from 20 residues. CDR3 residues: CASSQDPGTSGRGGTDTQYF. The CDR3 DNA follows: TGTGCCAGCAGCCAAGACCCCGGGACTAGCGGGAGAGGGGGCACAGATACGCAGTATTTT.

The chain links TRBV28 to TRBJ2-7, with 7 bases matching TRBD2. CDR3 length equals 15 residues. Germline trimming cut 2 bases from V and 0 bases from J; bases unmatched to any gene: 4. Germline lookup yields CDR1 MDHEN and CDR2 SYDVKM. The DNA of the CDR3 is TGTGCCAGCAGTTTAGGCGGGGGAAGCTCCTACGAGCAGTACTTC. It specifies CASSLGGGSSYEQYF. The full variable domain, its missing parts supplied by reference TRBV28 and TRBJ2-7, is DVKVTQSSRYLVKRTGEKVFLECVQDMDHENMFWYRQDPGLGLRLIYFSYDVKMKEKGDIPEGYSVSREKKERFSLILESASTNQTSMYLCASSLGGGSSYEQYFGPGTRLTVT.

The CDR3 is CASSSLGTSGSREQFF. CDR3 in DNA: TGTGCCAGCAGTTCATTAGGGACTAGCGGGAGTCGTGAGCAGTTCTTC. The J gene is TRBJ2-1, the V gene TRBV27; 14 nucleotides line up with TRBD2. Germline V gives CDR1 MNHEY, CDR2 SMNVEV (reference sequence). This CDR3 spans 16 amino acids. With 4 bases clipped from V and 9 bases from J, the junction kept 8 bases outside the gene matches.

This chain links TRBV25-1 with TRBJ2-5; possible D gene TRBD1, 5 bases. Germline lookup yields CDR1 MGHDK and CDR2 SYGVNS. The CDR3 runs 16 residues. V was shortened by 2 bases and J by 3 bases, with 16 bases between the two germline ends. As DNA, the CDR3 is TGTGCCAGCAGTGAACCTAAAGGGGATGGAGAAGAGACCCAGTACTTC. Amino acids: CASSEPKGDGEETQYF.

The gene calls are TRBV4-1 and TRBJ1-3; no clear D gene. The CDR3 loop spans 16 amino acids. Between the trimmed V and J ends, which lost 0 bases and 5 bases, there was a span of 14 bases. Germline CDR1 and CDR2: MGHRA and YSYEKL. The CDR3 bases are TGCGCCAGCAGCCAAGAATCCTCCGGGAGACGAAACACCATATATTTT. Protein: CASSQESSGRRNTIYF.

In this sample, this clone turned up a few times. The gene calls are TRBV19 and TRBJ2-1; maybe TRBD1 (6 bases). V lost 5 bases and J lost 11, with 31 bases in between. Germline CDR1 LNHDA, CDR2 SQIVND (reference sequence). This CDR3 spans 18 amino acids. The CDR3 nucleotides read TGTGCCAGTAGTGGCACACACAGGGTTGGGACAACTAACGGGAAGCAGTTCTTC. This translates into CASSGTHRVGTTNGKQFF.

V gene TRBV5-5 combines with J gene TRBJ2-7; 9 nucleotides line up with TRBD2. CDR1 and CDR2 (germline): SGHKS, YYEKEE (reference sequence). Trimming took 0 bases from V and 4 from J; bases not matched to a gene: 8. The CDR3 is 16 amino acids. The CDR3 loop is CASSLAVSGSLYEQYF. CDR3 bases: TGTGCCAGCAGCTTGGCCGTTAGCGGGAGTCTGTACGAGCAGTACTTC.

This rearrangement joins TRBV12-5 to TRBJ2-7; TRBD1 matches 7 bases. The J segment lost 7 bases and the V segment lost 1 base, leaving 4 bases of the junction unmatched. CDR1 is LGHNT, CDR2 FRNRAP, per germline. The CDR3 length is 13 residues. The CDR3 protein is CASGLGQGREQYF. DNA of the CDR3: TGTGCTAGTGGTTTGGGACAGGGACGGGAGCAGTACTTC.

The CDR3 bases are TGTGCCAGCAGCTTGGGTCCAGCGGGGTCCTACGAGCAGTACTTC. This codes for CASSLGPAGSYEQYF. The genes are TRBV5-8 and TRBJ2-7; 7 bases line up with TRBD2. The CDR3 length is 15 residues. Germline lookup yields CDR1 SGHTS and CDR2 YDEGEE. J was trimmed by 1 base and V by 0 bases; bases with no gene match: 4. Using reference TRBV5-8 and TRBJ2-7 for the parts outside the CDR3, the full variable domain is EAGVTQSPTHLIKTRGQQATLRCSPISGHTSVYWYQQALGLGLQFLLWYDEGEERNRGNFPPRFSGRQFPNYSSELNVNALELEDSALYLCASSLGPAGSYEQYFGPGTRLTVT.

A single count supports this clone. This chain uses TRBV7-8 with TRBJ2-3, with 11 bases aligning to TRBD2. There are 14 residues in the CDR3. With 4 bases clipped from V and 6 bases from J, the junction kept 3 bases outside the gene matches. The germline V gene has CDR1 SGHVS and CDR2 FQNEAQ. CDR3 sequence: CASSYRTSGDTQYF. The CDR3 DNA is TGTGCCAGCAGCTACCGGACTAGCGGGGATACGCAGTATTTT.

The chain combines TRBV5-1 with TRBJ2-7; 7 bases map to TRBD1. The V segment lost 2 bases and the J segment 1 base; nucleotides outside the gene matches: 18. CDR3 length: 19 residues. Germline V lookup: CDR1 SGHRS, CDR2 YFSETQ. The CDR3, as DNA: TGCGCCAGCAGCTTCGGGGCAGGGGGTGGCCCAGGGGTATCCTACGAGCAGTACTTC. Encoded protein: CASSFGAGGGPGVSYEQYF.

The J gene is TRBJ2-5, the V gene TRBV2; tentatively, D is TRBD2 (6 bases). V was trimmed by 1 base and J by 4 bases, leaving 16 bases between them. This CDR3 is built from 16 residues. CDR1 is SNHLY and CDR2 is FYNNEI in the germline V gene. CDR3 DNA sequence: TGTGCCAGCAGTGAAGTATCAGGGCGGGGTCCAGAGACCCAGTACTTC. It encodes CASSEVSGRGPETQYF.

This sequence joins TRBV4-2 and TRBJ1-2; possibly TRBD1 for D (6 bases). The CDR3 loop spans 14 amino acids. Looked up from germline, CDR1 is LGHNA and CDR2 is YNFKEQ. V shed 4 bases and J shed 3 bases, with 12 bases lying between them. For the CDR3, the DNA is TGTGCCAGCAGCCCCCTAGGGGGTGACTATGGCTACACCTTC. Translation: CASSPLGGDYGYTF.

V is TRBV2 and J is TRBJ2-3; 10 nucleotides line up with TRBD2. Germline assignment: CDR1 SNHLY and CDR2 FYNNEI. The ends lost 0 bases at V and 2 bases at J; junction bases unmatched: 5. The CDR3 totals 17 residues. The CDR3 here is CASSEATGTSVTDTQYF. CDR3 coding DNA: TGTGCCAGCAGTGAAGCGACCGGGACTAGCGTCACAGATACGCAGTATTTT.

This clone has only one observation. This chain uses TRBV11-1 with TRBJ2-1, with 8 bases lining up with TRBD2. With 4 bases clipped from V and 2 bases from J, the junction kept 7 bases outside the gene matches. The germline V gene has CDR1 SGHAT and CDR2 FQDESV (reference sequence). The CDR3 spans 16 residues. CDR3 residues: CASSWVFGRAYNEQFF. The CDR3 region has the DNA TGTGCCAGCAGCTGGGTTTTCGGGAGGGCCTACAATGAGCAGTTCTTC. Full variable domain (remainder filled in from reference TRBV11-1 and TRBJ2-1): EAEVAQSPRYKITEKSQAVAFWCDPISGHATLYWYRQILGQGPELLVQFQDESVVDDSQLPKDRFSAERLKGVDSTLKIQPAELGDSAMYLCASSWVFGRAYNEQFFGPGTRLTVL.

The gene calls are TRBV6-5 and TRBJ1-6; 7 bases are shared with TRBD1. J was trimmed by 7 bases and V by 8 bases; bases with no gene match: 11. The CDR3 covers 15 residues. Germline values: CDR1 MNHEY, CDR2 SVGAGI. CDR3 amino acids: CASAVGTVANSPLHF. CDR3 nucleotide sequence: TGTGCCAGCGCAGTCGGGACAGTCGCGAATTCACCCCTCCACTTT.

This chain uses TRBV28 with TRBJ2-3; 7 nucleotides agree with TRBD2. The CDR3 runs to 14 residues. The V segment lost 6 bases and the J segment 3 bases; nucleotides outside the gene matches: 6. Germline CDR1 reads MDHEN; CDR2 reads SYDVKM. The CDR3 here is CASRRREPTDTQYF. Here the CDR3 DNA reads TGTGCCAGCAGACGGCGGGAGCCGACAGATACGCAGTATTTT.

The chain recombines TRBV19 with TRBJ2-1; 10 bases match TRBD2. Germline V lookup: CDR1 LNHDA, CDR2 SQIVND (reference sequence). The CDR3 sequence is 14 residues long. The V segment lost 7 bases and the J segment 12 bases; nucleotides outside the gene matches: 12. The CDR3 DNA sequence: TGTGCCAGTACCGCTAGCGGGAGCCCCAAGGTGCAGTTCTTC. It specifies CASTASGSPKVQFF.

The chain carries TRBV11-2 and TRBJ1-1; D call uncertain. Trimming pared 5 bases from V and 8 bases from J, leaving 24 bases between. CDR1 SGHAT and CDR2 FQNNGV come from the germline V gene. The CDR3 runs 16 residues. DNA for the CDR3: TGTGCCAGCAGCCCCAATCCGACAATTACCCCGAGAGAAGCTTTCTTT. As protein: CASSPNPTITPREAFF.

This clone has only one observation. The V call is TRBV5-5, the J call TRBJ2-7, with D perhaps TRBD1 (5 bases). V gave up 4 bases and J gave up 4 bases, with 9 bases separating them. The CDR3 has 12 residues. In germline, CDR1 is SGHKS, CDR2 YYEKEE (reference sequence). CDR3 in DNA: TGTGCCAGCAGCCAGAGACAGTACGAGCAGTACTTC. Its translation: CASSQRQYEQYF.

The V and J genes are TRBV2 and TRBJ2-7; 7 bases are a match to TRBD1. J lost 0 bases, V lost 5 bases, and 4 bases had no gene match. The germline gives CDR1 SNHLY, CDR2 FYNNEI. The CDR3 runs 14 residues. The CDR3 DNA is TGTGCCAGCAGTTGGGGACAGCCCTCCTACGAGCAGTACTTC. It is translated as CASSWGQPSYEQYF.

A single count supports this clone. This chain joins TRBV6-5 and TRBJ2-7, with D possibly being TRBD2 (6 bases). V was pared by 7 bases and J by 1 base, with 11 bases between. The germline V gene has CDR1 MNHEY and CDR2 SVGAGI. CDR3 size: 13 residues. This CDR3 reads CASTVGGSYEQYF. In DNA form, the CDR3 reads TGTGCCAGCACGGTGGGGGGTTCCTACGAGCAGTACTTC.

The chain carries TRBV5-4 and TRBJ2-1; a weak D match, TRBD1 (5 bases). The germline gives CDR1 SGHNT, CDR2 YYREEE (reference sequence). CDR3 length: 16 amino acids. V was cut by 4 bases and J by 2 bases, with 16 bases left in between. CDR3 in DNA: TGTGCCAGCAGCCCTCGGATTGCAGGGACCTACAATGAGCAGTTCTTC. This gives the protein CASSPRIAGTYNEQFF. The full variable domain, in which reference TRBV5-4 and TRBJ2-1 provide the parts outside the CDR3, is ETGVTQSPTHLIKTRGQQVTLRCSSQSGHNTVSWYQQALGQGPQFIFQYYREEENGRGNFPPRFSGLQFPNYSSELNVNALELDDSALYLCASSPRIAGTYNEQFFGPGTRLTVL.

The chain couples TRBV24-1 to TRBJ2-3, with 10 bases identical to TRBD1. The CDR3 is 15 residues long. Unmatched junction bases numbered 6, after V lost 6 bases and J lost 4 bases. CDR1 KGHDR and CDR2 SFDVKD come from the germline V gene. Here the CDR3 DNA reads TGTGCCACCAGTAACGGACAGGGGGAGGCAGATACGCAGTATTTT. Protein sequence: CATSNGQGEADTQYF.

The chain is built from TRBV7-2 and TRBJ1-4, with D unresolved. Deletions cut 1 base from V and 7 bases from J, with 16 bases between. Germline lookup yields CDR1 SGHTA and CDR2 FQGNSA. The CDR3 totals 16 residues. CDR3 protein: CASSLVREGLGEKLFF. CDR3 coding DNA: TGTGCCAGCAGCTTAGTAAGGGAGGGTTTGGGTGAAAAACTGTTTTTT. Together with reference TRBV7-2 and TRBJ1-4, the CDR3 gives the full variable domain: GAGVSQSPSNKVTEKGKDVELRCDPISGHTALYWYRQSLGQGLEFLIYFQGNSAPDKSGLPSDRFSAERTGGSVSTLTIQRTQQEDSAVYLCASSLVREGLGEKLFFGSGTQLSVL.